These 27 T cell receptor beta chains share one sample of origin, sequenced in a study of T cells expressing NK-cell markers (dated by TCRdb to about 2020). Library creation used 5' RACE. The reads were generated on an Illumina HiSeq 2000. TCRdb reprocessed the reads into one record per CDR3 protein sequence, lacking DNA. The table for this sample shows roughly 150,000 distinct CDR3 sequences. The ten top clones hold around 20% of the sample. The sequenced sample consisted of blood T cells: a sorted CD56 or NKG2C T cell subset, CD4+ or CD8+ T cells, or bulk PBMC T cells (not recorded which). The receptors here all came from a man aged 18-75 years in good health.

The chain is built from TRBV27 and TRBJ1-1; TCRdb selects TRBD1, and the lack of DNA leaves this call unchecked. The CDR3 runs 13 residues. CDR1 and CDR2 (germline): MNHEY, SMNVEV (reference sequence). The CDR3 loop is CASSWGPTSEAFF.

The chain employs TRBV11-2 and TRBJ2-7. This CDR3 has 11 amino acids. Germline assignment: CDR1 SGHAT and CDR2 FQNNGV. CDR3 loop: CASSLGNEQYF.

The chain links TRBV12-3 or TRBV12-4 to TRBJ1-2; the TCRdb D gene call, TRBD1, has no DNA to confirm it. CDR3 length: 15 amino acids. The CDR3 reads CASSLGDRGLGGYTF.

The chain carries TRBV7-9 and TRBJ2-3; there is no DNA to check the TCRdb D call of TRBD1. The CDR3 has 16 amino acids. Germline-derived CDR1 and CDR2 are SEHNR and FQNEAQ (reference sequence). This chain's CDR3 is CASTYPTGEGPDTQYF.

The rearrangement joins TRBV2 to TRBJ1-6. Germline V gene lookup returns CDR1 SNHLY and CDR2 FYNNEI. The CDR3 extends over 16 amino acids. The CDR3 protein is CASTTSDRSYNSPLHF.

The chain carries TRBV9 and TRBJ1-5; TCRdb's D gene call, TRBD1, goes unchecked for lack of DNA. This CDR3 region has 17 residues. CDR1 is SGDLS and CDR2 is YYNGEE in the germline V gene. CDR3 loop: CASSAGPDPYSNQPQHF.

The chain links TRBV27 to TRBJ2-4; without DNA, the TCRdb call of TRBD2 cannot be checked. The CDR3 loop spans 15 amino acids. Per the germline V gene, CDR1 is MNHEY and CDR2 is SMNVEV (reference sequence). The CDR3 reads CASSPDMISGNIQYF.

J is TRBJ2-7 and V is TRBV7-9; TCRdb designates TRBD1, a call that cannot be tested without DNA. Germline V gene data show CDR1 as SEHNR and CDR2 as FQNEAQ (reference sequence). The CDR3 is made up of 15 amino acids. CDR3 residues: CASSHNTGVPYEQYF.

The CDR3 sequence: CASSQETEVVDEQYF. The chain has TRBV14 and TRBJ2-7; the D call from TCRdb, TRBD2, cannot be confirmed without DNA. This CDR3 region has 15 residues. In germline, CDR1 is SGHDN, CDR2 FVKESK.

This rearrangement joins TRBV7-9 to TRBJ2-7; TCRdb picks TRBD2, but there is no DNA to check that call. Germline lookup yields CDR1 SEHNR and CDR2 FQNEAQ (reference sequence). The length of the CDR3 is 16 residues. This chain's CDR3 is CASSAKTGLLAYEQYF.

V is TRBV7-9 and J is TRBJ1-1; TCRdb outputs TRBD1, but without DNA this stays unchecked. The CDR3 extends over 14 amino acids. Germline CDR1 and CDR2: SEHNR and FQNEAQ (reference sequence). CDR3 amino acids: CASSHGGGRTEAFF.

The chain's CDR3 is CASSLQGLDEQYF. The chain uses TRBV19 and TRBJ2-7; as DNA is missing, the TRBD2 call by TCRdb cannot be tested. Germline lookup yields CDR1 LNHDA and CDR2 SQIVND (reference sequence). This CDR3 is built from 13 residues.

The CDR3 is CATSSLTAPTPYEQYF. The V call is TRBV15, the J call TRBJ2-7; the TCRdb D gene call, TRBD1, has no DNA to confirm it. The CDR3 has 16 residues. Germline CDR1 is LNHNV and CDR2 is YYDKDF (reference sequence).

The rearrangement links TRBV12-3 or TRBV12-4 to TRBJ2-7. This CDR3 has 14 residues. The chain's CDR3 is CASSSTFLGYEQYF.

The V gene is TRBV28, the J gene TRBJ2-5; lacking DNA, the TRBD2 call made by TCRdb goes unchecked. In germline, CDR1 is MDHEN, CDR2 SYDVKM. CDR3 size: 13 residues. CDR3: CASGGGTEETQYF.

The J gene is TRBJ2-7, the V gene TRBV5-1; no DNA is available, so the TRBD1 call from TCRdb remains unchecked. There are 16 residues in the CDR3. CDR1 and CDR2 from the germline V gene are SGHRS and YFSETQ. CDR3 loop: CASSLLGTLAVYEQYF.

The V call is TRBV2, the J call TRBJ1-5. The CDR3 is 14 amino acids. CDR1 and CDR2 from the germline V gene are SNHLY and FYNNEI. The CDR3 protein is CASSEWGLDQPQHF.

The genes are TRBV9 and TRBJ2-5; checking the TCRdb D call of TRBD1 is not possible without DNA. This CDR3 has 19 amino acids. Germline lookup yields CDR1 SGDLS and CDR2 YYNGEE. The CDR3 reads CASSPSPLTLSRGEETQYF.

The chain carries TRBV11-2 and TRBJ2-7. This CDR3 is 14 amino acids long. Germline V gene sequence: CDR1 SGHAT, CDR2 FQNNGV. This CDR3 is CASSLQQISYEQYF.

The V call is TRBV7-8, the J call TRBJ2-7. The CDR3 sequence is 14 residues long. Germline V lookup: CDR1 SGHVS, CDR2 FQNEAQ. The CDR3 region is CASSLAGSFYEQYF.

J is TRBJ2-5 and V is TRBV28; without DNA, the TCRdb call of TRBD2 cannot be checked. The CDR3 runs 16 residues. In germline, CDR1 is MDHEN, CDR2 SYDVKM. The CDR3 spells CASSFLAGGEQETQYF.

The gene calls are TRBV12-5 and TRBJ2-7; with no DNA, the TCRdb D assignment of TRBD1 cannot be verified. The CDR3 has 14 amino acids. Germline CDR1 is LGHNT and CDR2 is FRNRAP. CDR3: CASGLGQGDYEQYF. The full variable domain, its missing parts supplied by reference TRBV12-5 and TRBJ2-7, is DARVTQTPRHKVTEMGQEVTMRCQPILGHNTVFWYRQTMMQGLELLAYFRNRAPLDDSGMPKDRFSAEMPDATLATLKIQPSEPRDSAVYFCASGLGQGDYEQYFGPGTRLTVT.

The chain recombines TRBV5-6 with TRBJ2-1; TCRdb selects TRBD2, and the lack of DNA leaves this call unchecked. Germline CDR1 SGHDT, CDR2 YYEEEE. CDR3 length equals 16 residues. The CDR3 protein is CASTKRGQSVWYEQFF.

The rearrangement joins TRBV5-5 to TRBJ2-3; there is no DNA to check the TCRdb D call of TRBD1. Germline V gives CDR1 SGHKS, CDR2 YYEKEE (reference sequence). The CDR3 is 16 amino acids. The chain's CDR3 is CASSSRTLTSTDTQYF.

The chain carries TRBV5-5 and TRBJ2-2; lacking DNA, the TRBD2 call made by TCRdb goes unchecked. Looked up from germline, CDR1 is SGHKS and CDR2 is YYEKEE (reference sequence). The CDR3 has 17 residues. CDR3 region: CASSLGTSGKLFGELFF.

The gene calls are TRBV15 and TRBJ2-1. Per the germline V gene, CDR1 is LNHNV and CDR2 is YYDKDF (reference sequence). CDR3 length: 15 amino acids. The CDR3 loop is CATSINRDYYNEQFF.

The rearrangement uses TRBV19 and TRBJ1-1; with no DNA, the TCRdb D assignment of TRBD1 cannot be verified. The CDR3 has 13 residues. The germline V gene encodes CDR1 LNHDA and CDR2 SQIVND (reference sequence). The CDR3 region is CASMTGGATEAFF.